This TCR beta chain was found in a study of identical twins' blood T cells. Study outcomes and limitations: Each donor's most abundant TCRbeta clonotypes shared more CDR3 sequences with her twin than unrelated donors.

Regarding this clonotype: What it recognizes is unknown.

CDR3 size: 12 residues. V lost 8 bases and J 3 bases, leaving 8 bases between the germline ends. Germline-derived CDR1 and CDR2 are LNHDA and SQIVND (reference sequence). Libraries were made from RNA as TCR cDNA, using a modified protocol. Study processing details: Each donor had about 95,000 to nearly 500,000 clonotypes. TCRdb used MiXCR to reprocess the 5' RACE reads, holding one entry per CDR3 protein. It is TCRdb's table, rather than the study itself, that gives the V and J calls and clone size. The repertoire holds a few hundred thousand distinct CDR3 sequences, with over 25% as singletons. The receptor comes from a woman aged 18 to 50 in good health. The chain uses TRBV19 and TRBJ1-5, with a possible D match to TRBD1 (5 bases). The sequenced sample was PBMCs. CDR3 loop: CASRQYNQPQHF. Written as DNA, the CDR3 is TGTGCCAGTCGACAGTACAATCAGCCCCAGCATTTT. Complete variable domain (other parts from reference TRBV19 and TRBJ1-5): DGGITQSPKYLFRKEGQNVTLSCEQNLNHDAMYWYRQDPGQGLRLIYYSQIVNDFQKGDIAEGYSVSREKKESFPLTVTSAQKNPTAFYLCASRQYNQPQHFGDGTRLSIL.